Shown below are 8 T cell receptor beta chains from a single sample sequenced in a study of metastatic and nonmetastatic thyroid tumors. TCRdb used MiXCR to call clones anew from the PCR reads. The sample shows 6,400 or so clones, roughly a third of them seen only once. Patients were all untreated before their thyroid surgery. The sample consisted of tumor tissue. The origin of the receptors is a female donor with papillary thyroid cancer or a benign thyroid nodule (not recorded which). Some clones in this sample may be carry-over from other donors' samples.

The V and J genes are TRBV6-1 and TRBJ2-1; the D gene is possibly TRBD2 (5 bases). Trimming stripped 5 bases from V and 8 bases from J, with 16 bases between. Germline V CDR1 and CDR2: MNHNS, SASEGT. The length of the CDR3 is 14 residues. The CDR3 DNA sequence: TGTGCCAGCAGTCACGGGCCCCCGAGGGATGAGCAGTTCTTC. This encodes CASSHGPPRDEQFF.

This chain uses TRBV11-3 with TRBJ2-7; the D is unclear. The ends were cut back, 6 bases at V and 4 bases at J, with 7 bases in the middle. The CDR3 sequence is 11 residues long. CDR1 SGHNT and CDR2 YENEEA come from the germline V gene. The chain's CDR3 is CASRVGYEQYF. CDR3 in DNA: TGTGCCAGCAGGGTGGGTTACGAGCAGTACTTC.

This clone came up once. Compared with germline, one end of the junction differs, possibly owing to a read error. The CDR3 DNA reads as TGCGCCAGCATTGTTCCCAGGTTGGACGACTCACGGCACAGATACGCAGTATTT. This translates into CASIVPRLDDSRHRYAVF. The V and J genes are TRBV10-2 and TRBJ2-3; no reliable D call. Germline CDR1 WSHSY, CDR2 SAAADI. This CDR3 contains 18 residues.

This clone was detected only once. The chain combines TRBV11-3 with TRBJ2-2; 7 positions match TRBD2. V lost 4 bases, J lost 8 bases, and 4 bases stayed unmatched. The germline gives CDR1 SGHNT, CDR2 YENEEA. The CDR3 has 13 amino acids. The CDR3 region is CASSSRLAGELFF. The CDR3 nucleotides are TGTGCCAGCAGCTCCAGACTAGCTGGGGAGCTGTTTTTT.

As regards this clone: Being one base from a much bigger clone, this may be a read error. This sample also contains other DNA sequences that code for the same CDR3. V usage is TRBV5-5 and J usage is TRBJ2-3; D ambiguous. Germline CDR1 SGHKS, CDR2 YYEKEE (reference sequence). This CDR3 is built from 14 residues. Deletions cut 5 bases from V and 3 bases from J, with 13 bases between. This CDR3 is CASSDRPWTDTQYF. As DNA, the CDR3 is TGTGCCAGCAGTGATAGGCCCTGGACAGATACGCAGTATTTT. Combining the CDR3 with reference TRBV5-5 and TRBJ2-3 gives the whole variable domain DAGVTQSPTHLIKTRGQQVTLRCSPISGHKSVSWYQQVLGQGPQFIFQYYEKEERGRGNFPDRFSARQFPNYSSELNVNALLLGDSALYLCASSDRPWTDTQYFGPGTRLTVL.

In this sample, this clone is large. This chain links TRBV28 with TRBJ1-6; D call uncertain. The CDR3 has 13 amino acids. CDR1 is MDHEN, CDR2 SYDVKM, per germline. V gave up 6 bases and J gave up 6 bases, with 9 bases separating them. As DNA, the CDR3 is TGTGCCAGCAGCTTTGGGGTTAATTCACCCCTCCACTTT. Translation: CASSFGVNSPLHF.

This clone was counted only a few times. V and J are TRBV6-1 and TRBJ2-1, with no clear D. CDR1 is MNHNS and CDR2 is SASEGT in the germline V gene. V gave up 4 bases and J gave up 4 bases, with 5 bases separating them. This CDR3 spans 12 amino acids. The CDR3 region is CASSALYNEQFF. In DNA, the CDR3 is TGTGCCAGCAGTGCGTTATACAATGAGCAGTTCTTC.

This rearrangement joins TRBV12-3 or TRBV12-4 to TRBJ1-5; D might be TRBD1 (5 bases). The CDR3 spans 17 residues. V was clipped by 6 bases and J by 3 bases, with 21 bases between them. The DNA of the CDR3 is TGTGCCAGCAGCCCTGAGATGGGGCGGTCGGTCAATCAGCCCCAGCATTTT. This sequence encodes CASSPEMGRSVNQPQHF.